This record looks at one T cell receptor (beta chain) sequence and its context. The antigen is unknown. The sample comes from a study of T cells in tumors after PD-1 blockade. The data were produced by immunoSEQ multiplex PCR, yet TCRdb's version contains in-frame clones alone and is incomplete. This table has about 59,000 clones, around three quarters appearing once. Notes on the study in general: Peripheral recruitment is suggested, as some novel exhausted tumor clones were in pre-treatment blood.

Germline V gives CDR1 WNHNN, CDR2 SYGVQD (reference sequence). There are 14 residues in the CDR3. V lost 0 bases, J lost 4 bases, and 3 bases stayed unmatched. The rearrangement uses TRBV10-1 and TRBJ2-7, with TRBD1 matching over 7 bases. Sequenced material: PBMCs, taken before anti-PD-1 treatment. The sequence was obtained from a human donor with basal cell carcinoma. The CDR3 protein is CASSESGQTYEQYF. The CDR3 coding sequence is TGCGCCAGCAGTGAGTCGGGACAGACATACGAGCAGTACTTC.